This T cell receptor (beta chain) was recovered during a study of blood T cell repertoires in COVID-19. With V trimmed by 5 bases and J by 4 bases, 9 bases remained unmatched. The CDR3 sequence is 16 residues long. From germline, CDR1 is LNHDA and CDR2 SQIVND (reference sequence). Assay used: immunoSEQ multiplex PCR; TCRdb lists only in-frame clones, some missing. The sample contains tens of thousands of clones, roughly 89% of which appear only once. The chain combines TRBV19 with TRBJ2-2; 8 nucleotides align to TRBD1. The TCR sequence derives from a man aged 50-59 years with active or convalescent COVID-19. The sequenced material came from peripheral blood. CDR3 sequence (DNA): TGTGCCAGTAGTCTCCGGACAGGGTGGTCCACCGGGGAGCTGTTTTTT. Its protein is CASSLRTGWSTGELFF.